Listed below are T cell receptor beta chains from one sample, sequenced in a study of blood T cell repertoires in COVID-19. TCRdb's copy holds only in-frame clones and misses some; the assay was immunoSEQ multiplex PCR. The sample lists over 150,000 clones, under 90% occurring once. The material sequenced was PBMCs or T cells enriched from blood (not recorded which). These receptors all come from a man between 45 and 60 years old who had recovered from COVID-19. Both conserved end residues are part of each CDR3. A D gene is named only where the DNA matches it firmly. Size values are once, few and many counts, or a class for expanded clones, and some rows have none.

V	J	size	D	CDR3	DNA
TRBV24-1	TRBJ1-1	.	.	CATSDQNRARHTEAFF	TGTGCCACCAGTGACCAAAACAGGGCTCGGCACACTGAAGCTTTCTTT
TRBV9	TRBJ2-1	.	.	CASSPRTGNNEQFF	TGTGCCAGCAGCCCAAGAACAGGGAACAATGAGCAGTTCTTC
TRBV7-9	TRBJ2-3	.	.	CASSLAVGSPDTQYF	TGTGCCAGCAGCTTAGCGGTTGGGAGCCCAGATACGCAGTATTTT
TRBV11-1	TRBJ2-7	.	TRBD2	CASRAGLADTEQYF	TGTGCCAGCAGGGCGGGACTAGCGGATACTGAGCAGTACTTC
TRBV7-8	TRBJ1-6	.	.	CASSPGGQVYNSPLHF	TGTGCCAGCAGCCCCGGCGGACAAGTTTATAATTCACCCCTCCACTTT
TRBV3-1/TRBV3-2	TRBJ1-6	.	.	CASSREGSPLHF	TGTGCCAGCAGCCGGGAGGGCTCACCCCTCCACTTT
TRBV3-1/TRBV3-2	TRBJ1-3	once	TRBD1	CASSRTGSWSGNTIYF	TGTGCCAGCAGCCGGACAGGGAGTTGGTCTGGAAACACCATATATTTT
TRBV7-2	TRBJ2-2	.	TRBD1	CASSPLGQGAAGELFF	TGTGCCAGCAGCCCCTTGGGACAGGGGGCTGCCGGGGAGCTGTTTTTT
TRBV3-1/TRBV3-2	TRBJ2-1	.	.	CASSQDFLAPDNEQFF	TGTGCCAGCAGCCAAGATTTTCTAGCGCCCGACAATGAGCAGTTCTTC
TRBV18	TRBJ1-6	.	.	CASSRLGLGEWSPLHF	TGTGCCAGCTCACGCCTAGGCCTTGGGGAGTGGTCACCCCTCCACTTT
TRBV5-1	TRBJ2-5	.	TRBD2	CASSLMPGLAGDQETQYF	TGCGCCAGCAGCCTCATGCCGGGGCTAGCGGGGGACCAAGAGACCCAGTACTTC
TRBV5-6	TRBJ1-1	.	.	CASSFGKGFENTEAFF	TGTGCCAGCAGCTTCGGTAAGGGGTTTGAGAACACTGAAGCTTTCTTT
TRBV19	TRBJ2-3	.	TRBD2	CASSITAGGPSDTQYF	TGTGCCAGTAGTATTACTGCGGGGGGGCCCTCAGATACGCAGTATTTT
TRBV7-9	TRBJ2-1	.	.	CASSLTSTHEQFF	TGTGCCAGCAGCTTAACTAGCACCCATGAGCAGTTCTTC
TRBV6-1	TRBJ1-5	.	.	CASSENIYSNQPQHF	TGTGCCAGCAGTGAAAATATTTATAGCAATCAGCCCCAGCATTTT
TRBV6-6	TRBJ2-7	.	.	CASSTRDEQYF	TGTGCCAGCAGTACTAGGGACGAGCAGTACTTC
TRBV18	TRBJ1-1	.	TRBD1	CASSPQEGAKTEAFF	TGTGCCAGCTCACCACAAGAGGGGGCCAAGACTGAAGCTTTCTTT
TRBV7-9	TRBJ1-4	few	TRBD1	CASSPTGQINEKLFF	TGTGCCAGCAGCCCGACGGGACAGATTAATGAAAAACTGTTTTTT
TRBV27	TRBJ2-2	.	TRBD1	CASSVQGVTSNTGELFF	TGTGCCAGCAGTGTACAGGGGGTTACCTCGAACACCGGGGAGCTGTTTTTT
TRBV25-1	TRBJ1-1	.	TRBD1	CASSDAGGGTEAFF	TGTGCCAGCAGTGACGCAGGGGGCGGCACTGAAGCTTTCTTT
TRBV11-2	TRBJ2-1	.	TRBD1	CASSSRTGYNEQFF	TGTGCCAGCAGCTCCCGGACAGGTTACAATGAGCAGTTCTTC
TRBV19	TRBJ2-7	.	.	CASSKAPIQSGVTRTSYEQYF	TGTGCCAGTAGTAAGGCCCCCATCCAGTCGGGTGTCACGCGAACTTCCTACGAGCAGTACTTC
TRBV3-1/TRBV3-2	TRBJ1-2	.	.	CASSQQGWYGYTF	TGTGCCAGCAGCCAACAGGGTTGGTATGGCTACACCTTC
TRBV11-2	TRBJ1-6	.	.	CASSLDYTDPLHF	TGTGCCAGCAGCTTAGACTACACAGACCCGCTCCACTTT
TRBV12-5	TRBJ1-1	.	.	CASGSSPSRAFF	TGTGCTAGTGGTTCGTCCCCGAGTCGAGCTTTCTTT
TRBV7-2	TRBJ1-2	.	TRBD1	CASSQTGTGNYGYTF	TGTGCCAGCAGCCAAACCGGGACAGGCAACTATGGCTACACCTTC
TRBV5-1	TRBJ2-7	.	.	CASSLAAGSSYEQYF	TGCGCCAGCAGCTTGGCGGCAGGTAGTTCCTACGAGCAGTACTTC
TRBV19	TRBJ1-5	.	.	CASTPRHPSNQPQHF	TGTGCCAGTACTCCGAGACATCCTTCCAATCAGCCCCAGCATTTT
TRBV9	TRBJ2-3	few	TRBD2	CASSVDPGGPPDTQYF	TGTGCCAGCAGCGTAGACCCGGGGGGGCCCCCAGATACGCAGTATTTT
TRBV7-3	TRBJ1-1	.	.	CASSLTGADTNTEAFF	TGTGCCAGCAGCTTAACAGGAGCAGATACCAACACTGAAGCTTTCTTT
TRBV11-3	TRBJ2-5	.	.	CASSLVISGETQYF	TGTGCCAGCAGCTTAGTTATTAGCGGAGAGACCCAGTACTTC
TRBV2	TRBJ1-6	few	.	CASSYPGSLGSPLHF	TGTGCCAGCAGTTACCCCGGGAGTTTGGGTTCACCCCTCCACTTT
TRBV6-5	TRBJ2-3	.	TRBD2	CASSYRGGTDTQYF	TGTGCCAGCAGTTACCGCGGGGGAACAGATACGCAGTATTTT
TRBV19	TRBJ2-3	.	.	CASSMSLGQDTQYF	TGTGCCAGTAGTATGTCCCTCGGTCAAGATACGCAGTATTTT
TRBV19	TRBJ2-5	.	.	CASSSGSWETQYF	TGTGCCAGTAGTTCGGGATCGTGGGAGACCCAGTACTTC
TRBV7-2	TRBJ1-2	.	TRBD1	CASSLDGRGPSNYGYTF	TGTGCCAGCAGCTTAGACGGCAGGGGGCCTTCTAACTATGGCTACACCTTC
TRBV11-3	TRBJ2-1	.	.	CASSLDRGSHNEQFF	TGTGCCAGCAGCTTAGACAGAGGATCTCACAATGAGCAGTTCTTC
TRBV11-1	TRBJ2-7	.	TRBD1	CASSPGTASYEQYF	TGTGCCAGCAGCCCCGGGACAGCGTCGTACGAGCAGTACTTC
TRBV10-1	TRBJ2-2	.	TRBD1	CATTTGTGRTGELFF	TGCGCCACCACTACCGGGACAGGGAGGACCGGGGAGCTGTTTTTT
TRBV11-3	TRBJ1-1	.	TRBD1	CASSPGDRGLLNTEAFF	TGTGCCAGCAGTCCCGGAGACAGGGGGTTGTTGAACACTGAAGCTTTCTTT
TRBV5-4	TRBJ2-7	.	TRBD2	CASSELAGTPYEQYF	TGTGCCAGCAGCGAATTAGCGGGGACTCCCTACGAGCAGTACTTC
TRBV6-6	TRBJ1-3	.	TRBD1	CASSMDRVATGNTIYF	TGTGCCAGCAGTATGGACAGGGTAGCGACTGGAAACACCATATATTTT
TRBV2	TRBJ2-1	few	TRBD2	CASKLAGAGGNEQFF	TGTGCCAGCAAACTAGCGGGGGCCGGGGGCAATGAGCAGTTCTTC
TRBV4-1	TRBJ1-2	.	.	CASSPRSGIDVGYTF	TGCGCCAGCAGCCCAAGATCGGGGATCGACGTGGGCTACACCTTC
TRBV7-9	TRBJ1-2	.	TRBD1	CASSTSGTGGYTF	TGTGCCAGCAGCACCTCCGGGACAGGTGGCTACACCTTC
TRBV6-5	TRBJ2-5	.	TRBD2	CASSYSKLPSGGIQYF	TGTGCCAGCAGTTACTCGAAACTTCCTAGCGGGGGAATCCAGTACTTC
TRBV10-1	TRBJ1-1	.	.	CASSEFSTGNTEAFF	TGCGCCAGCAGTGAGTTCTCGACAGGCAACACTGAAGCTTTCTTT
TRBV2	TRBJ1-6	.	.	CASTRTDRNSPLHF	TGTGCCAGCACCAGGACAGATAGGAATTCACCCCTCCACTTT
TRBV4-2	TRBJ1-4	.	.	CASSQGVREKLFF	TGTGCCAGCAGCCAAGGTGTTCGGGAAAAACTGTTTTTT
TRBV29-1	TRBJ1-4	.	.	CSVGGGRANEKLFF	TGCAGCGTTGGGGGTGGCAGGGCTAATGAAAAACTGTTTTTT
TRBV19	TRBJ2-1	.	TRBD1	CASSRAGQGYNEQFF	TGTGCCAGTAGTAGGGCGGGACAGGGCTACAATGAGCAGTTCTTC
TRBV15	TRBJ1-1	.	.	CATSSSGGIAEAFF	TGTGCCACCAGCAGCTCGGGGGGGATCGCTGAAGCTTTCTTT
TRBV19	TRBJ1-3	.	.	CASSIGRSGNTIYF	TGTGCCAGTAGTATTGGTCGGTCTGGAAACACCATATATTTT